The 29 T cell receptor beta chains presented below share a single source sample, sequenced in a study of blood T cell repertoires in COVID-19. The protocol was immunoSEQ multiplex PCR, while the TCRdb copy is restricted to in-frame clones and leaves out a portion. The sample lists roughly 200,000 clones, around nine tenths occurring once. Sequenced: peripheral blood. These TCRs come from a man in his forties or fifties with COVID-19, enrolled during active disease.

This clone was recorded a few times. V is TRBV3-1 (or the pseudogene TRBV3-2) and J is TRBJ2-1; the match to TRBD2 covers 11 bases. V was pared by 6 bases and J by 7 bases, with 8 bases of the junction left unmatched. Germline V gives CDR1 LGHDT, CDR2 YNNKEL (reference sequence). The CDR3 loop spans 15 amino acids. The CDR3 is CASRRTSGRRNEQFF. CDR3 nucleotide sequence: TGTGCCAGCAGACGTACTAGCGGGAGAAGGAATGAGCAGTTCTTC.

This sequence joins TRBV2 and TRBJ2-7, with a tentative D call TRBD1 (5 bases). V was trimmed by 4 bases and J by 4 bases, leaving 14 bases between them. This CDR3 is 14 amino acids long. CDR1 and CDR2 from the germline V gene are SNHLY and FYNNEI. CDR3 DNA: TGTGCCAGCAGTGTTGGGCAGGGTGGGTACGAGCAGTACTTC. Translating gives CASSVGQGGYEQYF.

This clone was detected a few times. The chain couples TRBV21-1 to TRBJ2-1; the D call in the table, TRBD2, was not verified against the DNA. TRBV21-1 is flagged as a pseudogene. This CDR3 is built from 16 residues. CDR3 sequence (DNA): TGTGCCAGCAGCAAAGGTGGACTAGCGGGGGGAGGTGAGCAGTTCTTC. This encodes CASSKGGLAGGGEQFF.

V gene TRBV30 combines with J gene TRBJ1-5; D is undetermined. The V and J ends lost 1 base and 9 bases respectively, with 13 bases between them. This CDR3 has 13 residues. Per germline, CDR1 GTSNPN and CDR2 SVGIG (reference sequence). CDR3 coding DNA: TGTGCCTGGAGTGGGAACACCGGCGGGCCCCAGCATTTT. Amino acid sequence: CAWSGNTGGPQHF. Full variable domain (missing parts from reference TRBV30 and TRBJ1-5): SQTIHQWPATLVQPVGSPLSLECTVEGTSNPNLYWYRQAAGRGLQLLFYSVGIGQISSEVPQNLSASRPQDRQFILSSKKLLLSDSGFYLCAWSGNTGGPQHFGDGTRLSIL.

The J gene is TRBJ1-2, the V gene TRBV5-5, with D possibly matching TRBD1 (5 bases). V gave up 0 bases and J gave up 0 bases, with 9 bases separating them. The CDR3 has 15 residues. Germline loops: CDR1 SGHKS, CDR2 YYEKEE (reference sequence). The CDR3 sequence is CASSLVGGTNYGYTF. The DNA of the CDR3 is TGTGCCAGCAGCTTGGTGGGGGGGACTAACTATGGCTACACCTTC. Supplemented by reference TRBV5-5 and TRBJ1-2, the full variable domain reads DAGVTQSPTHLIKTRGQQVTLRCSPISGHKSVSWYQQVLGQGPQFIFQYYEKEERGRGNFPDRFSARQFPNYSSELNVNALLLGDSALYLCASSLVGGTNYGYTFGSGTRLTVV.

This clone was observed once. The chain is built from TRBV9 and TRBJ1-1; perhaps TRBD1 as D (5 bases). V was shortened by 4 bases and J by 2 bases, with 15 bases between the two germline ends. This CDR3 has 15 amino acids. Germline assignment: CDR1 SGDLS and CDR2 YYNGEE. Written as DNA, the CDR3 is TGTGCCAGCAGCTCCACAGACAGAGCCAACACTGAAGCTTTCTTT. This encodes CASSSTDRANTEAFF.

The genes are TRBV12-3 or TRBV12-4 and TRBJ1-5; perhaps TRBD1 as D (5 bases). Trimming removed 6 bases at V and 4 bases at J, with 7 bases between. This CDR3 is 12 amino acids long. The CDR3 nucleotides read TGTGCCAGCAGATCAGGGAATCAGCCCCAGCATTTT. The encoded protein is CASRSGNQPQHF.

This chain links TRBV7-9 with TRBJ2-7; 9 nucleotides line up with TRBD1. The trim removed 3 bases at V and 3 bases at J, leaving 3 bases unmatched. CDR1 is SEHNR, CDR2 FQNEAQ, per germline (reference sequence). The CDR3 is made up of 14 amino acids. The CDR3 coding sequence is TGTGCCAGCAGCTTTCGACAGGGGGGCTACGAGCAGTACTTC. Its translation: CASSFRQGGYEQYF.

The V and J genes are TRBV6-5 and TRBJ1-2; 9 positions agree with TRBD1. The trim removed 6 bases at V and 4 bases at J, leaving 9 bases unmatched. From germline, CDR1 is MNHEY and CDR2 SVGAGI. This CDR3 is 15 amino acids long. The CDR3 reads CASRADRGGGYGYTF. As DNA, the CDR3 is TGTGCCAGCAGGGCGGACAGGGGAGGAGGCTATGGCTACACCTTC.

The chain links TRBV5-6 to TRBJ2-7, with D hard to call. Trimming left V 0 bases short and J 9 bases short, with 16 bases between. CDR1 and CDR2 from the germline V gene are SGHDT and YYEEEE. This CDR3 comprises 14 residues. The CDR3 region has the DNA TGTGCCAGCAGCTTGGGGGCAGTTGCGTCGAGGCAGTACTTC. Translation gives CASSLGAVASRQYF.

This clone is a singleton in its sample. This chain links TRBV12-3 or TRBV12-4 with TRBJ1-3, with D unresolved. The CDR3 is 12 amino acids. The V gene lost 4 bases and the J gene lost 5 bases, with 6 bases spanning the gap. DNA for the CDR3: TGTGCCAGCAGTTCAGGTCGAAACACCATATATTTT. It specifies CASSSGRNTIYF.

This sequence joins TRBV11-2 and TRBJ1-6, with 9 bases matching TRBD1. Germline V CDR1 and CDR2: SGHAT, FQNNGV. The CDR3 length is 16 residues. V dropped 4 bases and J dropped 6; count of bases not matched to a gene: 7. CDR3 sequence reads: CASSYDRGGFNSPLHF. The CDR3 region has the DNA TGTGCCAGCAGCTATGACAGGGGGGGTTTTAATTCACCCCTCCACTTT.

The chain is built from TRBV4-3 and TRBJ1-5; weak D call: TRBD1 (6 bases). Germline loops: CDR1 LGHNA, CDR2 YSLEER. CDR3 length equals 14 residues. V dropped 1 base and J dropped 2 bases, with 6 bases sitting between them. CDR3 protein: CASSQGQGNQPQHF. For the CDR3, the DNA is TGCGCCAGCAGCCAAGGACAGGGCAATCAGCCCCAGCATTTT.

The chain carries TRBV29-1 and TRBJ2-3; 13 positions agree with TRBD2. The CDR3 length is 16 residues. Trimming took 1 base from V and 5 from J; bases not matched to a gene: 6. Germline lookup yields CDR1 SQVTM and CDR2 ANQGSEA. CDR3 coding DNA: TGCAGCGTTGAAGGTGGACTAGCGGGGGTCATAGATACGCAGTATTTT. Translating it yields CSVEGGLAGVIDTQYF.

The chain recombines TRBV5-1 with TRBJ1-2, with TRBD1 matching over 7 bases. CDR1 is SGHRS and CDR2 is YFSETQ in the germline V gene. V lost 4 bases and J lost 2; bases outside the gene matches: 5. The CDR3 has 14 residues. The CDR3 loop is CASSAGQNNYGYTF. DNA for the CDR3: TGCGCCAGCAGCGCGGGACAGAACAACTATGGCTACACCTTC.

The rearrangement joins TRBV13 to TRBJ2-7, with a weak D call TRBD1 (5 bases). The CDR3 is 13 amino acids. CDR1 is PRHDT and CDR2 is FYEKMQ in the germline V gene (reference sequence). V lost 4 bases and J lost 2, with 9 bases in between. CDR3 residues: CASSSGRAYEQYF. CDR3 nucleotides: TGTGCCAGCAGCTCGGGCAGGGCCTACGAGCAGTACTTC.

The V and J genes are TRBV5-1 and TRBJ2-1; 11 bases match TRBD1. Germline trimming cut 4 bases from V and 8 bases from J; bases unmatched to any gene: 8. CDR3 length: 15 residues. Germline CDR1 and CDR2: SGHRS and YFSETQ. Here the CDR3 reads CASSTSGTGGHEQFF. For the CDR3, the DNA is TGCGCCAGCAGCACCTCCGGGACAGGGGGTCATGAGCAGTTCTTC.

CDR3 amino acids: CASSQDRVDLFYGYTF. The CDR3 coding sequence is TGCGCCAGCAGCCAAGATCGGGTCGACCTTTTTTATGGCTACACCTTC. The rearrangement uses TRBV4-1 and TRBJ1-2; the D is unclear. In germline, CDR1 is MGHRA, CDR2 YSYEKL. The length of the CDR3 is 16 residues. Between the trimmed V and J ends, which lost 0 bases and 5 bases, there was a span of 16 bases.

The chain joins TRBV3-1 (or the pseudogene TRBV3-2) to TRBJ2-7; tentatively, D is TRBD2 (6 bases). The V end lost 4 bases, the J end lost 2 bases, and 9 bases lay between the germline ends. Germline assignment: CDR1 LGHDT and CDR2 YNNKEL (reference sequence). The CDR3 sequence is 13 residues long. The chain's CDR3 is CASSLRGTYEQYF. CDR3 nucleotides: TGTGCCAGCAGCCTACGGGGGACCTACGAGCAGTACTTC.

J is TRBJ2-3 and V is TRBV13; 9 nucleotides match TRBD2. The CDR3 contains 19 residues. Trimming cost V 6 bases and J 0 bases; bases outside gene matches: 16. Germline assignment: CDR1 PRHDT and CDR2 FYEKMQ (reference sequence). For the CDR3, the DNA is TGTGCCAGCAGTGGGGGGCTAGCGGGATTCCCCCCGAGCACAGATACGCAGTATTTT. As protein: CASSGGLAGFPPSTDTQYF.

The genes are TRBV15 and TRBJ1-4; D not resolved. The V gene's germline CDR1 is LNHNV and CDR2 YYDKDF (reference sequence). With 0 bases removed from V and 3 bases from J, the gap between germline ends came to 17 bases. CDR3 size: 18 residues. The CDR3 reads CATSRDVQAWASNEKLFF. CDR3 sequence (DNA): TGTGCCACCAGCAGAGACGTACAAGCATGGGCCTCTAATGAAAAACTGTTTTTT.

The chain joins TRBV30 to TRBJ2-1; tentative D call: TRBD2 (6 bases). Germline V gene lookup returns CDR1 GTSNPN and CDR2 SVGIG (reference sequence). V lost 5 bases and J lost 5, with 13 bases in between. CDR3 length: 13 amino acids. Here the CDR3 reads CAWAELANNEQFF. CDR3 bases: TGTGCCTGGGCGGAGCTAGCGAACAATGAGCAGTTCTTC.

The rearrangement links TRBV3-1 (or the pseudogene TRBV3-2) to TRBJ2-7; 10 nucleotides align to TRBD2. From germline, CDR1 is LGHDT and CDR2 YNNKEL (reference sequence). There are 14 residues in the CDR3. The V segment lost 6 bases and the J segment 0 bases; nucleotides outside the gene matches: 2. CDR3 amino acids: CASSPSGSSYEQYF. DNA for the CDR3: TGTGCCAGCAGTCCTAGCGGGAGCTCCTACGAGCAGTACTTC.

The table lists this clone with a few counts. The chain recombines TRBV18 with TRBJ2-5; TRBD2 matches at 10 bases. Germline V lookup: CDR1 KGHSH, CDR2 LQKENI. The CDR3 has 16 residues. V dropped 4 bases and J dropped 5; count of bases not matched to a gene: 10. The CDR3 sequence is CASSLSLTSGRETQYF. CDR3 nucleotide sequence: TGTGCCAGCTCACTTTCCCTGACTAGCGGGCGTGAGACCCAGTACTTC.

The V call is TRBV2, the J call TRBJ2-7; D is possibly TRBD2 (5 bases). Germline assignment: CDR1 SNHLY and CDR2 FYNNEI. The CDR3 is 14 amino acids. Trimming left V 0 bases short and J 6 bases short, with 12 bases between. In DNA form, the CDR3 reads TGTGCCAGCAGTGAAGCGCTTCGTGGAGGCGAGCAGTACTTC. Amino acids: CASSEALRGGEQYF.

This CDR3 reads CASSPQGSKNNEQFF. CDR3 nucleotides: TGTGCCAGTTCGCCTCAGGGTTCGAAAAACAATGAGCAGTTCTTC. The chain links TRBV19 to TRBJ2-1; TRBD1 might be the D (5 bases). The CDR3 contains 15 residues. The V and J ends lost 8 bases and 5 bases respectively, with 19 bases between them. Germline V lookup: CDR1 LNHDA, CDR2 SQIVND (reference sequence).

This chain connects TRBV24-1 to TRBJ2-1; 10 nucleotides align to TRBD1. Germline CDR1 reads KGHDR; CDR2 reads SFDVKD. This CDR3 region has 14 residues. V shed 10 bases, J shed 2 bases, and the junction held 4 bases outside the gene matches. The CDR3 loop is CATKGQGPYNEQFF. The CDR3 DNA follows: TGTGCCACGAAGGGACAGGGGCCCTACAATGAGCAGTTCTTC.

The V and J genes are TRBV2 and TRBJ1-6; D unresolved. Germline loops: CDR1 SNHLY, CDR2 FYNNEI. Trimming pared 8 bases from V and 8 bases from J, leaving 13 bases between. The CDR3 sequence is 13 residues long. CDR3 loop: CASREVADSPLHF. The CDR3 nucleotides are TGTGCCAGCCGAGAGGTAGCAGATTCACCCCTCCACTTT.

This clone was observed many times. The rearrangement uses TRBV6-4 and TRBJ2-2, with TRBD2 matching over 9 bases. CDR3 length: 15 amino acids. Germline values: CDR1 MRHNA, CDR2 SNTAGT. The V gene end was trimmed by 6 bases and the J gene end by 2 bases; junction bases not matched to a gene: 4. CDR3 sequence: CASSRLADNTGELFF. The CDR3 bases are TGTGCCAGCAGCAGACTAGCGGATAACACCGGGGAGCTGTTTTTT.